These 2 T cell receptor beta chains came from one sample sequenced in a study of beta chain features in type 1 diabetes. The study's findings and limits: All four CD4+ subsets from Type 1 diabetes patients carried moderately but significantly shorter TCRB CDR3s.

Every isolated RNA sample was fully reverse transcribed, so sequencing captured expressed TCRB transcripts. Method: immunoSEQ multiplex PCR; TCRdb's copy keeps in-frame clones and lacks some. Of 150,000 to 200,000 clones listed, approximately 8% are singletons. Their antigen targets remain unknown. The sequenced sample was central memory CD4+ T cells from blood. The source is a man aged 18 to 29 with type 1 diabetes.

The table lists this clone with a few counts. The chain joins TRBV28 to TRBJ1-5; 9 bases fit TRBD1. Germline V CDR1 and CDR2: MDHEN, SYDVKM. This CDR3 has 13 residues. V gave up 6 bases and J gave up 7 bases; unmatched junction bases: 4. The chain's CDR3 is CASRQGADQPQHF. The CDR3 bases are TGTGCCAGCAGACAGGGGGCGGACCAGCCCCAGCATTTT.

This clone has a handful of counts. The rearrangement links TRBV4-3 to TRBJ2-6; tentatively, D is TRBD1 (5 bases). Germline assignment: CDR1 LGHNA and CDR2 YSLEER. CDR3 size: 14 residues. Trimming shortened V by 5 bases and J by 3 bases, and 8 bases separated the two germline ends. CDR3 sequence reads: CASSEQGGANVLTF. CDR3 sequence (DNA): TGCGCCAGCAGCGAGCAGGGTGGGGCCAACGTCCTGACTTTC.